This T cell receptor beta chain was sequenced during a study of blood T cell repertoires in COVID-19. As for the study in general: The United States, Italy and Spain supplied acute and convalescent COVID-19 samples. Nucleic acid was either cDNA or gDNA, and it came from T cells, B-cell-depleted T cells, or PBMCs.

The germline V gene has CDR1 DFQATT and CDR2 SNEGSKA (reference sequence). This CDR3 is built from 15 residues. V was pared by 3 bases and J by 0 bases, with 9 bases between. Authors' methods: The authors estimated nucleated cell counts from reference gene primer amplification. Sequencing was performed with immunoSEQ multiplex PCR; in TCRdb, only in-frame clones are kept and a portion is missing. The DNA gave D and trimming, while V, J and clone size come from that table. The sample includes 450,000 to 500,000 clones, approximately 85% of them seen just once. This clone was observed once. The source is a human donor in a cohort sampled during active COVID-19. The J gene is TRBJ1-6, the V gene TRBV20-1; D possibly corresponds to TRBD1 (6 bases). The sequenced sample was peripheral blood. The CDR3 nucleotides are TGCAGTGCTAGTACAGGGAGCTCCTATAATTCACCCCTCCACTTT. Encoded protein: CSASTGSSYNSPLHF.